The T cell receptor beta chain under discussion was sequenced for a study of CD8 T cells in ankylosing spondylitis. As the method for making TCR beta libraries, quantitative 5'-RACE with molecular barcodes was used. One entry per CDR3 protein, called by TCRdb with MiXCR from the 5' RACE reads. Found here are some 140,000 distinct CDR3 sequences, approximately 9.2% of them singletons; the top ten hold approximately 7%. The CDR3 is 15 residues long. After removal of 5 bases from V and 7 bases from J, the junction contained 6 bases not matched to a gene. This clonotype was recorded at least ten times. The antigen is unknown. The study's findings and limits: Disease-associated clonotypes exhibited CD8+ identity and were relatively infrequent in peripheral blood. Disease-associated clones were reportedly significantly overrepresented in matched ankylosing spondylitis synovial fluid.

This chain connects TRBV12-3 or TRBV12-4 to TRBJ1-5, with 12 positions matching TRBD1. The sequence was obtained from a male donor with ankylosing spondylitis. The material sequenced was synovial fluid, either unsorted or a sorted T cell fraction (not recorded which). CDR3 loop: CASSPGTGGRQPQHF. CDR3 bases: TGTGCCAGCAGTCCAGGGACAGGGGGCAGGCAGCCCCAGCATTTT.